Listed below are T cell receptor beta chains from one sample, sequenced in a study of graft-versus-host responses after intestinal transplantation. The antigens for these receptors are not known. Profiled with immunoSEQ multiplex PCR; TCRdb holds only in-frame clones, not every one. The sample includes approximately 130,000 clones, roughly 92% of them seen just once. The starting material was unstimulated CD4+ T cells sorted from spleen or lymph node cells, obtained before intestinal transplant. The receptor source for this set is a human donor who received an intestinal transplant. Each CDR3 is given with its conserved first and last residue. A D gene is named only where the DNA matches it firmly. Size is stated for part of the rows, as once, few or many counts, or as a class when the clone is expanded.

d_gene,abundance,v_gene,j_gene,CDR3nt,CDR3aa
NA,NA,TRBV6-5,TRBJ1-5,TGTGCCAGCAGCCCAGGGTTTCGCAATCAGCCCCAGCATTTT,CASSPGFRNQPQHF
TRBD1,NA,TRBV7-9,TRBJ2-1,TGTGCCAGCAGCCGGACAGGGAGCTCCTACAATGAGCAGTTCTTC,CASSRTGSSYNEQFF
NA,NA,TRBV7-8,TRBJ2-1,TGTGCCAGTACCGGTCGAAACATAAATGAGCAGTTCTTC,CASTGRNINEQFF
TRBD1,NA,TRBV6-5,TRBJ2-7,TGTGCCAGCAGACGGGGGGGACAGGGGGCATACGAGCAGTACTTC,CASRRGGQGAYEQYF
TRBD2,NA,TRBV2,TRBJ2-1,TGTGCCAGCCGCCGGGACTATGTCAATGAGCAGTTCTTC,CASRRDYVNEQFF
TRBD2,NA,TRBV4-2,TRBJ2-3,TGTGCCAGCAGCCAAGTGAGTCGGGAGGCGCAGTATTTT,CASSQVSREAQYF
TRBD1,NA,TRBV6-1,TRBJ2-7,TGTGCCAGCGAGCGCGACAGGGGCTCCTACGAGCAGTACTTC,CASERDRGSYEQYF
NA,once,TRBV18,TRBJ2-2,TGTGCCAGCTCACCAAGGCAGGGGAACACCGGGGAGCTGTTTTTT,CASSPRQGNTGELFF
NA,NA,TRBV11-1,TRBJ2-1,TGTGCCAGCAGCTTAGACGGTAGGGGCGATGAGCAGTTCTTC,CASSLDGRGDEQFF
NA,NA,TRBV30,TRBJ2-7,TGTGCCTGGAGCCCCGGGGGACTTGAGCAGTACTTC,CAWSPGGLEQYF
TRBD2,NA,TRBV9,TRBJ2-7,TGTGCCAGCAGCAGAGGACTAGCGGGGGGGTACGAGCAGTACTTC,CASSRGLAGGYEQYF
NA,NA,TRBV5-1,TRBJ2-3,TGCGCCAGCAGCGGGGTGGATACGCAGTATTTT,CASSGVDTQYF
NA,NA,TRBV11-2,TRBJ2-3,TGTGCCAGCAGCTTACAGATGATTAGCACAGATACGCAGTATTTT,CASSLQMISTDTQYF
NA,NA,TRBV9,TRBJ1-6,TGTGCCAGCAGCGTAGACGCAGGGGCGAATTCACCCCTCCACTTT,CASSVDAGANSPLHF
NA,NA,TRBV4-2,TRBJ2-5,TGTGCCAGCAGCCAAGATTGGCCCCAAGAGACCCAGTACTTC,CASSQDWPQETQYF
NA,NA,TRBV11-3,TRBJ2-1,TGTGCCAGCAGCTCCAGACAGAGCTCCTACAATGAGCAGTTCTTC,CASSSRQSSYNEQFF
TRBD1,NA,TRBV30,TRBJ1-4,TGTGCCTTCCAGGGGGGATCTTGGAGAAAACTGTTTTTT,CAFQGGSWRKLFF
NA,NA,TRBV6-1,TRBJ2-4,TGTGCCAGCAGCTTAGCCAAAAACATTCAGTACTTC,CASSLAKNIQYF
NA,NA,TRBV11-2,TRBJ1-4,TGTGCCAGCAGCTTAGTCCCAGGACAGCCCGCTAATGAAAAACTGTTTTTT,CASSLVPGQPANEKLFF
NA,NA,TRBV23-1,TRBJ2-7,TGCGCCAGCAGGGACAGCTCCTACGAGCAGTACTTC,CASRDSSYEQYF
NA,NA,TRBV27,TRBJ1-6,TGTGCCAGCAGTTTCGGGTCCGCCAATTCACCCCTCCACTTT,CASSFGSANSPLHF
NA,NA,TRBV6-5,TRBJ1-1,TGTGCCAGCAGAGAGACAGGAACTAACACTGAAGCTTTCTTT,CASRETGTNTEAFF
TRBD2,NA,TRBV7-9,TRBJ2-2,TGTGCCAGCAGCTCATACCCTCTAGCGGGGGGACTCACCGGGGAGCTGTTTTTT,CASSSYPLAGGLTGELFF
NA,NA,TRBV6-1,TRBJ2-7,TGTGCCAGCAGTGACACCTACGAGCAGTACTTC,CASSDTYEQYF
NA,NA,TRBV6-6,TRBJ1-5,TGTGCCAGCAGTTACTCGCCTACCTCGAAGCATTTT,CASSYSPTSKHF
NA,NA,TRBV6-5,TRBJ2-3,TGTGCCAGCAGTGAATTGCTAGCGGATACGCAGTATTTT,CASSELLADTQYF
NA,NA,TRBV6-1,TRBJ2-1,TGTGCCAGCAGTGAACAGGCAGACAGCTCCTACAATGAGCAGTTCTTC,CASSEQADSSYNEQFF
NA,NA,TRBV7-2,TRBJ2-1,TGTGCCAGCAGCTTAGGTGAAAACCATTACAATGAGCAGTTCTTC,CASSLGENHYNEQFF
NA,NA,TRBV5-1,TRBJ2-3,TGCGCCAGCAGCTTGTCTGGGACAGATACGCAGTATTTT,CASSLSGTDTQYF
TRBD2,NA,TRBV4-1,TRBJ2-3,TGCGCCAGCAGCCAAGACGAAGCGGGGGGCGGAGATACGCAGTATTTT,CASSQDEAGGGDTQYF
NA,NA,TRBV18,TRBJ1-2,TGTGCCAGCTCTCCCCCCTCCAGGGCGGATGGCTACACCTTC,CASSPPSRADGYTF
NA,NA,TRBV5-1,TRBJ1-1,TGCGCCAGCAGGGACGAACCGAAAGGCACTGAAGCTTTCTTT,CASRDEPKGTEAFF
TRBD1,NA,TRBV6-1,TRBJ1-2,TGTGCCAGCAGTCCCAAAAAGACAGGGCTCTATGGCTACACCTTC,CASSPKKTGLYGYTF
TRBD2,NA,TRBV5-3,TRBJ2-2,TGTGCCAGAAGCTTGGCGGGGGGAATCCCTCCCAGCGGGGAGCTGTTTTTT,CARSLAGGIPPSGELFF
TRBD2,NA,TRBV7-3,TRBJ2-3,TGTGCCAGCAGCTTTAGGAGCGGGGATAGCACAGATACGCAGTATTTT,CASSFRSGDSTDTQYF
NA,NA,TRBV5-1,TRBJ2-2,TGCGCCAGCAGCCCCTTACAGGCCGGGGAGCTGTTTTTT,CASSPLQAGELFF
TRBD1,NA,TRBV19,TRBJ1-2,TGTGCCAGTAGCTGGGACAGGGGAGTTTATGGCTACACCTTC,CASSWDRGVYGYTF
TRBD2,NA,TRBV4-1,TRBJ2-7,TGCGCCAGCAGCCAGCTCGGGGGGGGACCAAACTCCTACGAGCAGTACTTC,CASSQLGGGPNSYEQYF
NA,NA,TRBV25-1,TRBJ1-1,TGTGCCAGCAGTAGGCCGGGGCCAAACACTGAAGCTTTCTTT,CASSRPGPNTEAFF
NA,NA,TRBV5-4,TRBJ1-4,TGTGCCAGCAGCTCATCCCCCGTTAGTCCTAATGAAAAACTGTTTTTT,CASSSSPVSPNEKLFF
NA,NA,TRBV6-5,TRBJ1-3,TGTGCCAGCAGTTACGCCGCAGGGCCCCGAAACACCATATATTTT,CASSYAAGPRNTIYF
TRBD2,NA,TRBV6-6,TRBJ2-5,TGTGCCAGCAGTTACCCCCTAGCGGGGGGGCGGGAGACCCAGTACTTC,CASSYPLAGGRETQYF
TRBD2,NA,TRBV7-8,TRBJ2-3,TGTGCCAGCAGCTTATTGGCGGGGGGGCCTACAGATACGCAGTATTTT,CASSLLAGGPTDTQYF
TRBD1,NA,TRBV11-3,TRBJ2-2,TGTGCCAGCAGCTCGACAGGGACGAACACCGGGGAGCTGTTTTTT,CASSSTGTNTGELFF
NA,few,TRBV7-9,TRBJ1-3,TGTGCCACGGGGGGACCTGGAAACACCATATATTTT,CATGGPGNTIYF
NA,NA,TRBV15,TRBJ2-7,TGTGCCACCAGCAGACAAAACAGGGAAAGTAGCGAGCAGTACTTC,CATSRQNRESSEQYF